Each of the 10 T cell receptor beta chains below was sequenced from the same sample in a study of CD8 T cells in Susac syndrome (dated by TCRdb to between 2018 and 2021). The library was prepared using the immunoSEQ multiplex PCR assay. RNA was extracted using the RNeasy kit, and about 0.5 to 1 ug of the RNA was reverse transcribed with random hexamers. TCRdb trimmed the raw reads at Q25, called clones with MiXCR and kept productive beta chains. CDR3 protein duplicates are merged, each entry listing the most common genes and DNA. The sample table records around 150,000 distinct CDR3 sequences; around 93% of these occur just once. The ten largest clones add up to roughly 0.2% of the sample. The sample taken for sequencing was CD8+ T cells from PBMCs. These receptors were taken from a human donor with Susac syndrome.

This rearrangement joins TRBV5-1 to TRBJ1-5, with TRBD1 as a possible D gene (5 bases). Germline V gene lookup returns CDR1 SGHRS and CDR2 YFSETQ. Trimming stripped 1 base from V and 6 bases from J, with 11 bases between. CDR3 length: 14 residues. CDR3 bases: TGCGCCAGCAGCTTGACAGGCCTGCTTCAGCCCCAGCATTTT. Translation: CASSLTGLLQPQHF.

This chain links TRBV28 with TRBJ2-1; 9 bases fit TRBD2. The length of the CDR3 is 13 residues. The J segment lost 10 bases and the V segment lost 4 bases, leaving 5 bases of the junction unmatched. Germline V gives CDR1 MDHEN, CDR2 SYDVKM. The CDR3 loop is CASSSSGDWEQFF. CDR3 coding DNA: TGTGCCAGCAGTTCTAGCGGGGATTGGGAGCAGTTCTTC.

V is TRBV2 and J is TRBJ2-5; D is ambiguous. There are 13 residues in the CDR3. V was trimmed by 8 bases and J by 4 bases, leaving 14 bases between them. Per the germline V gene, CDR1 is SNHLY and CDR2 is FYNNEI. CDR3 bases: TGTGCCAGCCTGGGCCTCTCTGGAGAGACCCAGTACTTC. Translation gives CASLGLSGETQYF.

The CDR3 sequence: CASSHPRQGDEKLFF. The CDR3, as DNA: TGTGCCAGCAGTCACCCACGACAGGGTGATGAAAAACTGTTTTTT. The chain has TRBV28 and TRBJ1-4; TRBD1 aligns across 7 bases. The CDR3 loop spans 15 amino acids. Per germline, CDR1 MDHEN and CDR2 SYDVKM. V lost 5 bases, J lost 6 bases, and 9 bases stayed unmatched.

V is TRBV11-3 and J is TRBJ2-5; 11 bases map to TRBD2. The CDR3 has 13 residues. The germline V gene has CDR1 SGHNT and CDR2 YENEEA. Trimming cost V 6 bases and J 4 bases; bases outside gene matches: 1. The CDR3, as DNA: TGTGCCAGCAGAGGGACTAGCGGAGAGACCCAGTACTTC. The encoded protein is CASRGTSGETQYF.

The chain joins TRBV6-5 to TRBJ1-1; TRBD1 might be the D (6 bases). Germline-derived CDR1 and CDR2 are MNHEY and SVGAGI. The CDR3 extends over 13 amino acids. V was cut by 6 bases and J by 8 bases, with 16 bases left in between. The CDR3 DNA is TGTGCCAGCAGCTTATACAGGGCTACAGAAGCTTTCTTT. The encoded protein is CASSLYRATEAFF.

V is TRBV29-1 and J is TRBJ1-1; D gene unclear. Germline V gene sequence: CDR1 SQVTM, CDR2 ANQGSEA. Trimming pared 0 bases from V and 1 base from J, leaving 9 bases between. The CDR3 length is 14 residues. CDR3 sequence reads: CSVEDLVQNTEAFF. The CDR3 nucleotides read TGCAGCGTTGAAGACCTGGTACAGAACACTGAAGCTTTCTTT.

CDR3: CASRDSYEQFF. In nucleotides, the CDR3 is TGTGCCAGCAGGGATAGCTATGAGCAGTTCTTC. V gene TRBV6-1 combines with J gene TRBJ2-1; D gene unclear. The germline V and J ends were trimmed by 6 bases and 8 bases, with 8 bases remaining between them. Germline-derived CDR1 and CDR2 are MNHNS and SASEGT. CDR3 size: 11 residues.

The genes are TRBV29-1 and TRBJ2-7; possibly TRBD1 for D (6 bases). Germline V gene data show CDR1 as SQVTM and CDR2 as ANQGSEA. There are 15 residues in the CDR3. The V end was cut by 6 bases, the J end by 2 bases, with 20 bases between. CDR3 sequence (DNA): TGCAGCGTCACGTCCGGGACATTCTCCCCCTACGAGCAGTACTTC. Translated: CSVTSGTFSPYEQYF.

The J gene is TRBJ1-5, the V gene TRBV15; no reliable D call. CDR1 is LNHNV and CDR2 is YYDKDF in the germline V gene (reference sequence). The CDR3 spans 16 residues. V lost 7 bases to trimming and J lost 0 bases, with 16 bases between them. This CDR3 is CATKPLGVYSNQPQHF. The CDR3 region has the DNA TGTGCCACCAAACCCCTCGGCGTTTATAGCAATCAGCCCCAGCATTTT.